This TCR beta chain emerged from a study of cytomegalovirus exposure and HLA in healthy donors. Whole-study results and caveats: 16,951 TCR beta sequences were associated with HLA alleles at 0.05 false discovery rate in a later analysis. Rare sequences made up most TCRs, while some public TCRs were found in many donors.

This clone has only one observation. Its antigen remains unidentified. Amplification used 60 Vbeta primers and 13 Jbeta primers. The protocol was immunoSEQ multiplex PCR, while the TCRdb copy is restricted to in-frame clones and leaves out a portion. The sample has about 130,000 clones, 75% to 85% seen once; the top ten hold 2.5%. This sequence originates from a man aged 25 to 45 in good health and CMV-seronegative. Sample: PBMCs.

In nucleotides, the CDR3 is TGTGCCATCCAAAAGGAGAGTCGCGGCTACACCTTC. As protein: CAIQKESRGYTF. The V and J genes are TRBV10-3 and TRBJ1-2, with D hard to call. Trimming took off 8 bases at V and 8 bases at J, with 15 bases between the two ends. CDR3 length equals 12 residues. Looked up from germline, CDR1 is ENHRY and CDR2 is SYGVKD.